Listed below are T cell receptor beta chains from one sample, sequenced in a study of T cell changes during pregnancy in multiple sclerosis. Assay used: immunoSEQ multiplex PCR; TCRdb lists only in-frame clones, some missing. This table holds roughly 70,000 clones, 92% found once. Here the sequenced sample was peripheral blood, taken before pregnancy. All receptors derive from a female donor with multiple sclerosis, enrolled in a pregnancy study. The CDR3 runs from the conserved cysteine through the conserved F or W. The D gene is left open where the match is weak. Clone size is stated in some rows and not others, as once, few, many or a class when expanded.

D gene: .
clone size: .
V gene: TRBV11-2
J gene: TRBJ2-7
CDR3 length: 11
CDR3 DNA: TGTGCCAGCAGCTCTATAGACGAGCAGTACTTC
CDR3 protein: CASSSIDEQYF

D gene: .
clone size: .
V gene: TRBV6-1
J gene: TRBJ2-5
CDR3 length: 14
CDR3 DNA: TGTGCCGCCGAGCCAAGACAGCGCCAAGAGACCCAGTACTTC
CDR3 protein: CAAEPRQRQETQYF

D gene: .
clone size: .
V gene: TRBV4-2
J gene: TRBJ2-1
CDR3 length: 12
CDR3 DNA: TGTGCCAGCAGCCAAGTGGAGGCTGAGCAGTTCTTC
CDR3 protein: CASSQVEAEQFF

D gene: .
clone size: .
V gene: TRBV19
J gene: TRBJ1-2
CDR3 length: 12
CDR3 DNA: TGTGCCAGTAGTGACGCGGGGAAGGGCTACACCTTC
CDR3 protein: CASSDAGKGYTF

D gene: .
clone size: .
V gene: TRBV4-3
J gene: TRBJ1-1
CDR3 length: 14
CDR3 DNA: TGCGCCAGCAGCCAACAGGGAACTAAGACTGAAGCTTTCTTT
CDR3 protein: CASSQQGTKTEAFF

D gene: TRBD1
clone size: .
V gene: TRBV7-2
J gene: TRBJ1-3
CDR3 length: 16
CDR3 DNA: TGTGCCAGCAGCATGGGCCGGACAGGGACTGGAAACACCATATATTTT
CDR3 protein: CASSMGRTGTGNTIYF

D gene: .
clone size: .
V gene: TRBV5-1
J gene: TRBJ2-3
CDR3 length: 15
CDR3 DNA: TGCGCCAGCAGCTTGGAGGGCGGGGGCACAGATACGCAGTATTTT
CDR3 protein: CASSLEGGGTDTQYF

D gene: .
clone size: once
V gene: TRBV5-1
J gene: TRBJ2-5
CDR3 length: 16
CDR3 DNA: TGCGCCAGCAGCTTGAGCCCGGAGATCACCCAAGAGACCCAGTACTTC
CDR3 protein: CASSLSPEITQETQYF

D gene: .
clone size: .
V gene: TRBV30
J gene: TRBJ2-2
CDR3 length: 12
CDR3 DNA: TGTGCCTGGACAGGGGTCTCCGGGGAGCTGTTTTTT
CDR3 protein: CAWTGVSGELFF

D gene: TRBD1
clone size: once
V gene: TRBV7-9
J gene: TRBJ2-5
CDR3 length: 16
CDR3 DNA: TGTGCCAGCAGCTTAGAGGACAGGGGGATGATGGAGACCCAGTACTTC
CDR3 protein: CASSLEDRGMMETQYF

D gene: .
clone size: .
V gene: TRBV5-1
J gene: TRBJ1-3
CDR3 length: 15
CDR3 DNA: TGCGCCAGCAGCTTGGACTTACGCTCTGGAAACACCATATATTTT
CDR3 protein: CASSLDLRSGNTIYF

D gene: TRBD2
clone size: .
V gene: TRBV19
J gene: TRBJ2-3
CDR3 length: 17
CDR3 DNA: TGTGCCAGTAGGGAAAGGACTAGCGGGATTGGGACAGATACGCAGTATTTT
CDR3 protein: CASRERTSGIGTDTQYF

D gene: TRBD2
clone size: .
V gene: TRBV7-8
J gene: TRBJ2-1
CDR3 length: 16
CDR3 DNA: TGTGCCAGCAGCTTAGGGACTAGCGGAACCTACAATGAGCAGTTCTTC
CDR3 protein: CASSLGTSGTYNEQFF

D gene: .
clone size: .
V gene: TRBV28
J gene: TRBJ1-5
CDR3 length: 14
CDR3 DNA: TGTGCCAGCAGACAGAGACAGAGAAATCAGCCCCAGCATTTT
CDR3 protein: CASRQRQRNQPQHF

D gene: .
clone size: .
V gene: TRBV6-5
J gene: TRBJ2-7
CDR3 length: 11
CDR3 DNA: TGTGCCAGCAGCGACAGCTACGAGCAGTACTTC
CDR3 protein: CASSDSYEQYF

D gene: TRBD1
clone size: .
V gene: TRBV6-5
J gene: TRBJ2-2
CDR3 length: 15
CDR3 DNA: TGTGCCAGCAGTATCTACAGGGGGCAGGGCGGGGAGCTGTTTTTT
CDR3 protein: CASSIYRGQGGELFF

D gene: TRBD1
clone size: once
V gene: TRBV28
J gene: TRBJ2-5
CDR3 length: 18
CDR3 DNA: TGTGCCAGCAGTTTATCGGGACAGGGAAGGACCCGACAAGAGACCCAGTACTTC
CDR3 protein: CASSLSGQGRTRQETQYF

D gene: TRBD2
clone size: .
V gene: TRBV10-2
J gene: TRBJ2-1
CDR3 length: 14
CDR3 DNA: TGCGCCAGCGGACTAGCGGGAGGGAAGGATGAGCAGTTCTTC
CDR3 protein: CASGLAGGKDEQFF

D gene: .
clone size: once
V gene: TRBV18
J gene: TRBJ1-1
CDR3 length: 12
CDR3 DNA: TGTGCCAGCTCACAGGGGTCCCCTGAAGCTTTCTTT
CDR3 protein: CASSQGSPEAFF

D gene: TRBD2
clone size: .
V gene: TRBV6-1
J gene: TRBJ2-2
CDR3 length: 15
CDR3 DNA: TGTGCCGCCGCCAGCGGGACTTTAAGGACCGGGGAGCTGTTTTTT
CDR3 protein: CAAASGTLRTGELFF

D gene: .
clone size: .
V gene: TRBV6-4
J gene: TRBJ2-2
CDR3 length: 13
CDR3 DNA: TGTGCCAGCAGTGAGACAGAAACCGGGGAGCTGTTTTTT
CDR3 protein: CASSETETGELFF

D gene: TRBD2
clone size: .
V gene: TRBV28
J gene: TRBJ2-7
CDR3 length: 14
CDR3 DNA: TGTGCCAGCAGCCTTACACTAGCGGGACACGAGCAGTACTTC
CDR3 protein: CASSLTLAGHEQYF

D gene: .
clone size: .
V gene: TRBV19
J gene: TRBJ1-5
CDR3 length: 17
CDR3 DNA: TGTGCCAGTACCCCCTTCGGGGGGGCGGGGAGCAATCAGCCCCAGCATTTT
CDR3 protein: CASTPFGGAGSNQPQHF

D gene: TRBD1
clone size: .
V gene: TRBV27
J gene: TRBJ2-7
CDR3 length: 12
CDR3 DNA: TGTGCCAGCGGACAGGGTCTTTACGAGCAGTACTTC
CDR3 protein: CASGQGLYEQYF

D gene: TRBD1
clone size: .
V gene: TRBV28
J gene: TRBJ2-7
CDR3 length: 15
CDR3 DNA: TGTGCCAGCAGTTTACGGCTACAGGGGGCCCACGAGCAGTACTTC
CDR3 protein: CASSLRLQGAHEQYF

D gene: .
clone size: few
V gene: TRBV14
J gene: TRBJ1-1
CDR3 length: 13
CDR3 DNA: TGTGCCAGCACCCGCCTCAGAATCACTGAAGCTTTCTTT
CDR3 protein: CASTRLRITEAFF

D gene: TRBD2
clone size: .
V gene: TRBV27
J gene: TRBJ2-1
CDR3 length: 16
CDR3 DNA: TGTGCCAGCAGTACAACTAGCGTTCCGACCTACAATGAGCAGTTCTTC
CDR3 protein: CASSTTSVPTYNEQFF

D gene: .
clone size: .
V gene: TRBV2
J gene: TRBJ1-1
CDR3 length: 15
CDR3 DNA: TGTGCCAGCAGTGAGGTGCCAGCGAGGAACACTGAAGCTTTCTTT
CDR3 protein: CASSEVPARNTEAFF

D gene: .
clone size: many
V gene: TRBV5-6
J gene: TRBJ1-5
CDR3 length: 15
CDR3 DNA: TGTGCCAGCAGCCTGGGTCAGATATTAAATCAGCCCCAGCATTTT
CDR3 protein: CASSLGQILNQPQHF

D gene: .
clone size: .
V gene: TRBV18
J gene: TRBJ1-5
CDR3 length: 13
CDR3 DNA: TGTGCCAGCTCCCTCCAGGGACTACAGCCCCAGCATTTT
CDR3 protein: CASSLQGLQPQHF

D gene: .
clone size: .
V gene: TRBV9
J gene: TRBJ2-2
CDR3 length: 16
CDR3 DNA: TGTGCCAGCAGCCCTAGGCCCACCCGTGCGGCCGGGGAGCTGTTTTTT
CDR3 protein: CASSPRPTRAAGELFF

D gene: TRBD1
clone size: .
V gene: TRBV7-9
J gene: TRBJ1-5
CDR3 length: 13
CDR3 DNA: TGTGCCAGCAGCTCGACAGGGGCCCAGCCCCAGCATTTT
CDR3 protein: CASSSTGAQPQHF

D gene: .
clone size: once
V gene: TRBV23-1
J gene: TRBJ2-7
CDR3 length: 16
CDR3 DNA: TGCGCCAGCAGTCAATATTACACCCACTACTCCTACGAGCAGTACTTC
CDR3 protein: CASSQYYTHYSYEQYF

D gene: TRBD1
clone size: .
V gene: TRBV28
J gene: TRBJ2-7
CDR3 length: 15
CDR3 DNA: TGTGCCAGCAGTACGCCGGGACAGGGGGCGAATGAGCAGTACTTC
CDR3 protein: CASSTPGQGANEQYF

D gene: TRBD1
clone size: .
V gene: TRBV7-9
J gene: TRBJ1-2
CDR3 length: 15
CDR3 DNA: TGTGCCTACCGAGGGGACAGGCTCGATCACTATGGCTACACCTTC
CDR3 protein: CAYRGDRLDHYGYTF

D gene: .
clone size: .
V gene: TRBV30
J gene: TRBJ1-3
CDR3 length: 13
CDR3 DNA: TGTGCCTGGAGTGTAGAGCGGGGAAACACCATATATTTT
CDR3 protein: CAWSVERGNTIYF

D gene: TRBD1
clone size: .
V gene: TRBV5-1
J gene: TRBJ1-5
CDR3 length: 14
CDR3 DNA: TGCGCCGACAGGACAGGGCAGAGCAATCAGCCCCAGCATTTT
CDR3 protein: CADRTGQSNQPQHF

D gene: TRBD2
clone size: .
V gene: TRBV5-6
J gene: TRBJ2-7
CDR3 length: 15
CDR3 DNA: TGTGCCAGCAGCCCGGGGGCCCTAGCGGGAGGGTCGCGGTACTTC
CDR3 protein: CASSPGALAGGSRYF

D gene: TRBD1
clone size: .
V gene: TRBV6-5
J gene: TRBJ2-7
CDR3 length: 15
CDR3 DNA: TGTGCCAGCAGTTTGACAGGGCTAAATACCTACGAGCAGTACTTC
CDR3 protein: CASSLTGLNTYEQYF

D gene: .
clone size: .
V gene: TRBV21-1
J gene: TRBJ2-7
CDR3 length: 17
CDR3 DNA: TGTGCCAGCAGCAATTCCTCCTACCAATCTACAGTTTACGAGCAGTACTTC
CDR3 protein: CASSNSSYQSTVYEQYF

D gene: .
clone size: .
V gene: TRBV27
J gene: TRBJ2-1
CDR3 length: 15
CDR3 DNA: TGTGCCAGCAGCACAAGAGGGGGCTCCTACAATGAGCAGTTCTTC
CDR3 protein: CASSTRGGSYNEQFF

D gene: .
clone size: .
V gene: TRBV5-4
J gene: TRBJ1-2
CDR3 length: 15
CDR3 DNA: TGTGCCAGCAGTCCCAGGGGCTTAGCTAACTATGGCTACACCTTC
CDR3 protein: CASSPRGLANYGYTF